This passage covers 14 T cell receptor beta chains from one sample sequenced in a study of blood T cell repertoires in COVID-19. The data were produced by immunoSEQ multiplex PCR, yet TCRdb's version contains in-frame clones alone and is incomplete. The table includes under 200,000 clones, 75% to 85% detected once. Sequencing was carried out using peripheral blood. These receptors all come from a human donor in a cohort sampled during active COVID-19.

The chain recombines TRBV24-1 with TRBJ2-1, with 9 bases lining up with TRBD1. Losses at the gene ends were 4 bases for V and 7 bases for J; bases not matched to a gene: 7. The V gene's germline CDR1 is KGHDR and CDR2 SFDVKD. The CDR3 is 15 residues long. The CDR3 DNA sequence: TGTGCCACCAGTGACTTTGACAGGGGGGTAAATGAGCAGTTCTTC. Translating gives CATSDFDRGVNEQFF.

The J gene is TRBJ1-6, the V gene TRBV7-2; 8 bases are a match to TRBD1. V trimming: 7 bases; J trimming: 5 bases; junction bases outside the gene matches: 4. Germline V gives CDR1 SGHTA, CDR2 FQGNSA. The CDR3 length is 14 residues. CDR3 region: CASTGQGNNSPLHF. The CDR3 DNA sequence: TGTGCCAGCACCGGACAGGGCAATAATTCACCCCTCCACTTT.

The J gene is TRBJ2-3, the V gene TRBV18, with 9 positions matching TRBD2. V lost 3 bases, J lost 2 bases, and 12 bases stayed unmatched. This CDR3 has 18 residues. Germline CDR1 KGHSH, CDR2 LQKENI. The CDR3 DNA sequence: TGTGCCAGCTCACCCTCCGAGGCTAGCGGGAAGATCACAGATACGCAGTATTTT. Residues: CASSPSEASGKITDTQYF. Combining the CDR3 with reference TRBV18 and TRBJ2-3 gives the whole variable domain NAGVMQNPRHLVRRRGQEARLRCSPMKGHSHVYWYRQLPEEGLKFMVYLQKENIIDESGMPKERFSAEFPKEGPSILRIQQVVRGDSAAYFCASSPSEASGKITDTQYFGPGTRLTVL.

CDR3 nucleotide sequence: TGCGCCAGCAGCCCCCCCCGGGGAGCAGGAAACACCATATATTTT. Protein sequence: CASSPPRGAGNTIYF. The chain employs TRBV4-3 and TRBJ1-3; D gene ambiguous. Trimming removed 4 bases at V and 4 bases at J, with 14 bases between. The CDR3 runs to 15 residues. Germline V gene data show CDR1 as LGHNA and CDR2 as YSLEER.

The CDR3 protein is CASRRQDEKLFF. In DNA, the CDR3 is TGTGCCAGCAGAAGACAGGACGAAAAACTGTTTTTT. The chain is built from TRBV28 and TRBJ1-4, with D perhaps TRBD1 (6 bases). CDR1 MDHEN and CDR2 SYDVKM come from the germline V gene. The V end lost 6 bases, the J end lost 8 bases, and 10 bases lay between the germline ends. The CDR3 covers 12 residues.

V gene TRBV3-1 (or the pseudogene TRBV3-2) combines with J gene TRBJ2-1; 8 bases map to TRBD1. Per germline, CDR1 LGHDT and CDR2 YNNKEL (reference sequence). V shed 6 bases and J 5 bases; nucleotides not matched to a gene: 12. The CDR3 has 16 amino acids. This chain's CDR3 is CASRPAGRGRDNEQFF. The CDR3 DNA is TGTGCCAGCAGGCCCGCTGGCAGGGGGCGAGACAATGAGCAGTTCTTC.

Turning to this clone: A much larger clone lies one base from this, so it may be a read error. The same CDR3 arises from other DNA sequences in this sample as well. The chain recombines TRBV27 with TRBJ2-7; 7 bases map to TRBD1. The CDR3 spans 13 residues. Germline loops: CDR1 MNHEY, CDR2 SMNVEV (reference sequence). V shed 3 bases, J shed 4 bases, and the junction held 3 bases outside the gene matches. CDR3 nucleotide sequence: TGTGCCAGCAGTTTCGGGACAGCTTACGAGCAGTACTTC. Translation gives CASSFGTAYEQYF.

This chain joins TRBV5-1 and TRBJ2-3; TRBD1 might be the D (6 bases). The CDR3 length is 17 residues. Trimming pared 4 bases from V and 6 bases from J, leaving 24 bases between. Germline CDR1 reads SGHRS; CDR2 reads YFSETQ. CDR3 sequence (DNA): TGCGCCAGCAGCCCGCAACCCTCAGGGGTCGTGGGCGATACGCAGTATTTT. It translates to CASSPQPSGVVGDTQYF.

V and J are TRBV5-4 and TRBJ2-5; possible D gene TRBD2, 6 bases. The V gene's germline CDR1 is SGHNT and CDR2 YYREEE (reference sequence). V dropped 0 bases and J dropped 5 bases, with 14 bases sitting between them. This CDR3 is 15 amino acids long. CDR3 sequence (DNA): TGTGCCAGCAGCTTGGTCGGTGTAGGGAGGGAGACCCAGTACTTC. Amino acid sequence: CASSLVGVGRETQYF.

CDR3 residues: CASTSKGGIETQYF. The CDR3 coding sequence is TGTGCCAGCACCTCTAAGGGGGGGATAGAGACCCAGTACTTC. The V and J genes are TRBV5-4 and TRBJ2-5; D might be TRBD2 (7 bases). Germline V gene data show CDR1 as SGHNT and CDR2 as YYREEE (reference sequence). The CDR3 spans 14 residues. With 6 bases removed from V and 4 bases from J, the gap between germline ends came to 16 bases.

The genes are TRBV3-1 (or the pseudogene TRBV3-2) and TRBJ2-2; no reliable D call. The germline V gene has CDR1 LGHDT and CDR2 YNNKEL (reference sequence). This CDR3 is 14 amino acids long. The V and J ends lost 4 bases and 1 base respectively, with 7 bases between them. The CDR3 DNA reads TGTGCCAGCAGCCCACTCGGGAACACCGGGGAGCTGTTTTTT. Amino acids: CASSPLGNTGELFF.

The genes are TRBV7-6 and TRBJ2-5; 9 nucleotides match TRBD2. Germline values: CDR1 SGHVS, CDR2 FNYEAQ. The V gene end was trimmed by 6 bases and the J gene end by 0 bases; junction bases not matched to a gene: 5. This CDR3 is built from 15 residues. Here the CDR3 DNA reads TGTGCCAGCAGGGGGATAGCGGGAGACCAAGAGACCCAGTACTTC. Amino acid sequence: CASRGIAGDQETQYF. Complete variable domain (other parts from reference TRBV7-6 and TRBJ2-5): GAGVSQSPRYKVTKRGQDVALRCDPISGHVSLYWYRQALGQGPEFLTYFNYEAQQDKSGLPNDRFSAERPEGSISTLTIQRTEQRDSAMYRCASRGIAGDQETQYFGPGTRLLVL.

The chain links TRBV6-4 to TRBJ2-2; 7 nucleotides line up with TRBD2. V lost 2 bases, J lost 5 bases, and 8 bases stayed unmatched. The CDR3 sequence is 16 residues long. The germline V gene has CDR1 MRHNA and CDR2 SNTAGT. DNA for the CDR3: TGTGCCAGCAGTGACAGAGCGGGGTTGGGAACCGGGGAGCTGTTTTTT. This translates into CASSDRAGLGTGELFF.

The chain combines TRBV5-3 with TRBJ1-2; D not resolved. TRBV5-3 carries the ORF label, with uncertain function. V gave up 4 bases and J gave up 1 base, with 5 bases separating them. The CDR3 totals 12 residues. For the CDR3, the DNA is TGTGCCAGAAGCAGCAATAACTATGGCTACACCTTC. Translated: CARSSNNYGYTF.